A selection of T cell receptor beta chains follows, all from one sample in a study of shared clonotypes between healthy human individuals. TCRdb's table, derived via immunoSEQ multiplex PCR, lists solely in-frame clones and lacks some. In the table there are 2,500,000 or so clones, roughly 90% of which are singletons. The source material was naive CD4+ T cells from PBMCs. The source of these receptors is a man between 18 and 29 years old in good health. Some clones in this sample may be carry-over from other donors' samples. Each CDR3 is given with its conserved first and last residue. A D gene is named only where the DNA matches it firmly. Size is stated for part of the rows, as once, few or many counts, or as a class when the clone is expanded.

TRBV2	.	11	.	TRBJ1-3	CASSEEGAIYF
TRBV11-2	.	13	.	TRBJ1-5	CASSLAVNQPQHF
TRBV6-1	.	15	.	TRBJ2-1	CASSVPVAGRNEQFF
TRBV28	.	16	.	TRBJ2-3	CASSLPGTLLTDTQYF
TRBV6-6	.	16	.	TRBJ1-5	CASSYSNRLRNQPQHF
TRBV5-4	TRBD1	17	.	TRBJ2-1	CASSPRPTTGVYNEQFF
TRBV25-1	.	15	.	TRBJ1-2	CASSDSTGKNYGYTF
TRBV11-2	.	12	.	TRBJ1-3	CASSLERNTIYF
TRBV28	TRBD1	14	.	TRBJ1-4	CASLSTGGREKLFF
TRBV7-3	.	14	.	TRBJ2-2	CASSLGKNTGELFF
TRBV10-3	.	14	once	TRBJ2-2	CAISENLPAGELFF
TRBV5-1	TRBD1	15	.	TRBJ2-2	CASSKGQGGTGELFF
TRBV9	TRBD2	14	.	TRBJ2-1	CASSGTSGHNEQFF
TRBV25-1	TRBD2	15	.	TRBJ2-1	CASSASGSLDNEQFF
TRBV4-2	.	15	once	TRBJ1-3	CASSQENGYGNTIYF
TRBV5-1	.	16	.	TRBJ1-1	CASSLFVGRENTEAFF
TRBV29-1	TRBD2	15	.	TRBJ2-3	CSVDLTSGSADTQYF
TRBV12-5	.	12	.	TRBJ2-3	CASGSPGDTQYF
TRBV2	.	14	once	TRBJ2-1	CASKRGTPNNEQFF
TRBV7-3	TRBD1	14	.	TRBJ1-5	CASSSGQTGQPQHF
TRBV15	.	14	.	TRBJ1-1	CATSRDRSAPEAFF
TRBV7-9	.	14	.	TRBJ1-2	CASSNRDWNYGYTF